Below are 25 T cell receptor beta chains sequenced from a single sample in a study of CD8+ T cells in alopecia areata listed by TCRdb under 2018. Library creation used the immunoSEQ multiplex PCR assay. RNA was extracted from all samples and reverse transcribed into cDNA as template for TCR sequencing. TCRdb holds this immuneACCESS table with in-frame rearrangements only. Some clones are missing; in checked studies, unresolved V genes explain under half, and the rest has no known cause. The table puts over 100,000 clones in this sample, none counted just once. The ten largest clones capture roughly 21% of the sample. Sequencing was performed on lesional skin. Every receptor here comes from a C3H/HeJ mouse with alopecia areata. This mouse strain bears the MHC haplotype H2-k.

Only a few counts were recorded for this clone. The protein in this entry is translated from the DNA; at residue 12 it differs from the protein listed in TCRdb. Any gene name here is a mouse gene name. The read gets to within 3 residues of the CDR3 end, and the germline J gene fills in the rest. The J gene is TRBJ1-6, the V gene TRBV13-3, with 7 bases matching TRBD1. TRBJ1-6 is filed as an ORF, its function uncertain. Germline CDR1 reads NNHDY; CDR2 reads SYVADS. This CDR3 has 15 residues. J lost 4 bases, V lost 5 bases, and 6 bases had no gene match. CDR3: CASRHGTAYNSPLYF. The covered CDR3 bases are TGTGCCAGCAGACACGGGACAGCTTATAATTCGCCC.

This clone was found a few times. The germline and genes are mouse ones. The missing CDR3 end, 4 residues past where the read stops, is filled in from the germline J gene. The chain joins TRBV19 to TRBJ1-4; the match to TRBD1 covers 8 bases. This CDR3 is built from 14 residues. Germline values: CDR1 FNHDT, CDR2 SITEND (reference sequence). The sequenced part of the CDR3 DNA is TGTGCCAGCAGTATCACAGGGGGAGGCGAA. Encoded protein: CASSITGGGE. The whole CDR3 is CASSITGGGERLFF. The whole variable domain, remainder taken from reference TRBV19 and TRBJ1-4, is GGIITQTPKFLIGQEGQKLTLKCQQNFNHDTMYWYRQDSGKGLRLIYYSITENDLQKGDLSEGYDASREKKSSFSLTVTSAQKNEMAVFLCASSITGGGERLFFGHGTKLSVL.

This clone came up a few times. Gene names denote mouse genes. The DNA ends 4 residues before the CDR3 does, and the rest of the CDR3 is filled in from the germline J gene. The chain joins TRBV17 to TRBJ2-3; 10 positions match TRBD1. The CDR3 extends over 16 amino acids. CDR1 is MNHDT and CDR2 is YYDKIL in the germline V gene. Trimming removed 1 base from V and 2 bases from J; junction bases left unmatched: 3. The CDR3 is CASSRADRGLAETLYF. The DNA read from the CDR3 is TGTGCTAGCAGTAGAGCCGACAGGGGGCTTGCAGAA.

In this sample, this clone turned up a few times. Gene names and germline refer to mouse. The read halts 4 residues ahead of the CDR3 end, with the missing end drawn from the germline J gene. This chain joins TRBV13-3 and TRBJ2-4; a weak D match, TRBD1 (6 bases). The CDR3 runs 13 residues. CDR1 and CDR2 from the germline V gene are NNHDY and SYVADS. Between the trimmed V and J ends, which lost 6 bases and 2 bases, there was a span of 10 bases. This CDR3 is CASTDRNQNTLYF. The CDR3 bases that were read are TGTGCCAGCACGGACAGAAATCAAAAC.

In the case of this clone: Gene names are mouse gene names. With the read ending 4 residues before the CDR3 end, the germline J gene is used to fill in that end. This sequence joins TRBV1 and TRBJ1-4; D possibly corresponds to TRBD1 (6 bases). V was trimmed by 6 bases and J by 4 bases, leaving 15 bases between them. The CDR3 contains 15 residues. CDR1 is NSQYPW, CDR2 LRSPGD, per germline (reference sequence). CDR3 sequence reads: CTCSDAGQHNERLFF. Incomplete CDR3 DNA: TGCACCTGCAGCGACGCGGGACAACACAACGAA.

A word on this clone: The gene names here belong to mouse. The missing CDR3 end, 4 residues past where the read stops, is filled in from the germline J gene. The chain joins TRBV1 to TRBJ1-2; 11 nucleotides agree with TRBD1. Germline trimming cut 1 base from V and 3 bases from J; bases unmatched to any gene: 1. Germline loops: CDR1 NSQYPW, CDR2 LRSPGD (reference sequence). This CDR3 is built from 15 residues. The chain's CDR3 is CTCSAADRGHSDYTF. Incomplete CDR3 DNA: TGCACCTGCAGTGCAGCGGACAGGGGGCACTCC.

On this clone itself: The genes and germline here are from mouse. Sequencing ends 4 residues short of the CDR3 end; the germline J gene provides the rest. The chain couples TRBV13-1 to TRBJ2-3, with 13 bases that match TRBD2. The germline CDR1 and CDR2 sequences are NSHNY and SYGAGN. This CDR3 is 18 amino acids long. The ends lost 2 bases at V and 0 bases at J; junction bases unmatched: 6. The covered CDR3 bases are TGTGCCAGCAGTGACCCGGGACTGGGGGGGGCTAGTGCAGAA. Amino acids: CASSDPGLGGASAE. The full CDR3 reads CASSDPGLGGASAETLYF.

This clone came up a few times. At residue 10, TCRdb's protein is not the same as the translated DNA, so the protein here was read from the DNA. The gene names here belong to mouse. The read falls 3 residues short of the CDR3 end, and the missing part is taken from the germline J gene. The V call is TRBV13-3, the J call TRBJ1-6, with D tentatively TRBD1 (6 bases). TRBJ1-6 is an open reading frame whose function is uncertain. This CDR3 is 13 amino acids long. CDR1 and CDR2 from the germline V gene are NNHDY and SYVADS. V shed 6 bases and J shed 7 bases, with 11 bases lying between them. The CDR3 is CASNPGDNSPLYF. CDR3 DNA, as far as it was read: TGTGCCAGCAACCCAGGGGACAATTCGCCC.

This clone was picked up a small number of times. Mouse gene names and germline throughout. The observed sequence ends 4 residues before the CDR3 terminus, with the missing tail filled in from the germline J gene. This chain joins TRBV13-3 and TRBJ2-2; TRBD1 is a possible D gene (5 bases). Germline loops: CDR1 NNHDY, CDR2 SYVADS. This CDR3 comprises 11 residues. The DNA read from the CDR3 is TGTGCCAGCAGACAGGCGGGG. Its translation is CASRQAG. The entire CDR3 is CASRQAGQLYF.

This clone was observed a handful of times. Gene names and germline match the mouse. Read data end 4 residues before the CDR3 end; the end is taken from the germline J gene. The genes are TRBV13-3 and TRBJ1-4; 10 nucleotides match TRBD1. The CDR3 runs to 15 residues. The germline CDR1 and CDR2 sequences are NNHDY and SYVADS. CDR3 protein: CASSERDRGTERLFF. The sequenced part of the CDR3 DNA is TGTGCCAGCAGTGAACGGGACAGGGGTACCGAA.

Remarks on this clone: The genes are named according to mouse. The part of the CDR3 DNA that was read is TGTGCCAGCGGTTCAGGACAGGGGGCAGAA. It is translated as CASGSGQGAE. The full CDR3 protein reads CASGSGQGAETLYF. V and J are TRBV13-2 and TRBJ2-3; TRBD1 aligns across 9 bases. The read is 4 residues too short to cover the CDR3 end, so that end is filled in from the germline J gene. The CDR3 runs 14 residues. CDR1 and CDR2 from the germline V gene are NNHNN and SYGAGS (reference sequence). The V segment lost 4 bases and the J segment 3 bases; nucleotides outside the gene matches: 3.

This clone was counted ten times or more. All gene names here are mouse names. The sequence runs out 4 residues before the end of the CDR3; the remainder is reconstructed from the germline J gene. V is TRBV13-3 and J is TRBJ1-2; D possibly corresponds to TRBD1 (6 bases). This CDR3 is built from 15 residues. CDR1 is NNHDY, CDR2 SYVADS, per germline. The V and J ends lost 0 bases and 3 bases respectively, with 12 bases between them. Here the CDR3 reads CASSDDFQGYSDYTF. Partial CDR3 DNA: TGTGCCAGCAGTGATGACTTTCAGGGGTACTCC.

This clone was seen only a few times. Mouse gene names apply. CDR3 protein: CTCSGFQGANTEVFF. The CDR3 DNA, read in part, is TGCACCTGCAGTGGGTTTCAGGGTGCAAACACA. The chain recombines TRBV1 with TRBJ1-1; possibly TRBD1 for D (5 bases). The read stops 4 residues short of the end of the CDR3; the missing end is completed from the germline J gene. CDR3 length: 15 amino acids. V was pared by 4 bases and J by 0 bases, with 12 bases between. The germline V gene has CDR1 NSQYPW and CDR2 LRSPGD (reference sequence).

This clone was detected ten times or more. The database protein in TCRdb disagrees with the DNA translation at residue 13; the sequence shown here was translated from the DNA. These gene names are mouse names. The part of the CDR3 DNA that was read is TGCACCTGCAGTGCAGATCGGGGACAGGATAATTCGCCC. Residues: CTCSADRGQDNSP. In full, the CDR3 is CTCSADRGQDNSPLYF. The V and J genes are TRBV1 and TRBJ1-6, with TRBD1 identical over 8 bases. The read ends 3 residues early relative to the CDR3; the germline J gene fills the gap. TRBJ1-6 is filed as an ORF, its function uncertain. CDR1 is NSQYPW and CDR2 is LRSPGD in the germline V gene (reference sequence). The CDR3 contains 16 residues. V dropped 0 bases and J dropped 5; count of bases not matched to a gene: 3.

This clone was counted only a few times. Gene labels here are mouse ones. The read finishes 4 residues shy of the CDR3 end, and the germline J gene is used to complete it. This chain connects TRBV16 to TRBJ2-5; 14 bases are shared with TRBD2. Unmatched junction bases numbered 3, after V lost 5 bases and J lost 2 bases. Germline values: CDR1 SGHSA, CDR2 FRNQAP. CDR3 length: 16 amino acids. The CDR3 sequence: CASSPGTGGAQDTQYF. The part of the CDR3 DNA that was read is TGTGCAAGCAGCCCCGGGACTGGGGGGGCCCAAGAC.

This clone was detected ten times or more. Gene names denote mouse genes. The CDR3 end lies 4 residues beyond the end of the read and is filled in from the germline J gene. The V and J genes are TRBV13-3 and TRBJ1-1; the match to TRBD1 covers 10 bases. Trimming at V came to 3 bases and at J to 3 bases, leaving 2 bases not matched to a gene. CDR3 length equals 14 residues. Germline-derived CDR1 and CDR2 are NNHDY and SYVADS. CDR3 DNA, as far as it was read: TGTGCCAGCAGTGGACAGGGGGCCTACACA. Its translation is CASSGQGAYT. The CDR3 in full is CASSGQGAYTEVFF.

This clone was detected a few times. Any gene name here is a mouse gene name. The sequenced fragment ends 4 residues before the CDR3 boundary, so the rest is inferred from the germline J gene. The chain is built from TRBV13-1 and TRBJ2-2; 9 nucleotides line up with TRBD2. V lost 1 base to trimming and J lost 2 bases; unmatched junction nucleotides: 3. The CDR3 contains 16 residues. The germline CDR1 and CDR2 sequences are NSHNY and SYGAGN. Partial CDR3 DNA: TGTGCCAGCAGTGATCTGGGGGGGGTTAACACCGGG. It is translated as CASSDLGGVNTG. The CDR3 reads in full as CASSDLGGVNTGQLYF.

This clone has more than one count but fewer than ten. Genes here carry mouse names. The CDR3 end falls 4 residues outside the read, so it is completed with the germline J gene. V and J are TRBV13-3 and TRBJ2-3; the match to TRBD1 covers 7 bases. This CDR3 has 16 amino acids. Trimming removed 3 bases from V and 0 bases from J; junction bases left unmatched: 7. Germline CDR1 reads NNHDY; CDR2 reads SYVADS. The CDR3 loop reads CASSVNRGSSAETLYF. The sequenced CDR3 bases are TGTGCCAGCAGTGTCAACAGGGGTTCTAGTGCAGAA.

This clone was seen a handful of times. The gene names given are mouse names. CDR3 in amino acids: CASSLRNTEVFF. CDR3 DNA (partial): TGTGCCAGCAGCCTCAGAAACACA. J is TRBJ1-1 and V is TRBV19; D not certain. The read falls 4 residues short of the CDR3 end, and the missing part is taken from the germline J gene. CDR3 length: 12 residues. With 5 bases removed from V and 1 base from J, the gap between germline ends came to 6 bases. CDR1 is FNHDT and CDR2 is SITEND in the germline V gene (reference sequence).

This clone was recorded a few times. Gene names refer to mouse genes. Sequencing ends 4 residues short of the CDR3 end; the germline J gene provides the rest. The chain is built from TRBV19 and TRBJ2-1; D might be TRBD1 (5 bases). V lost 5 bases and J 2 bases, leaving 5 bases between the germline ends. Per germline, CDR1 FNHDT and CDR2 SITEND (reference sequence). The CDR3 runs to 12 residues. CDR3 bases read: TGTGCCAGCAGCAGGGACTATGCT. Translating gives CASSRDYA. The CDR3 in full is CASSRDYAEQFF.

As for this clone: Genes and germline are mouse. CDR3 sequence reads: CASSLEPGGRDAEQFF. The sequenced part of the CDR3 DNA is TGTGCCAGCTCTCTCGAGCCTGGGGGGCGCGATGCT. The chain combines TRBV12-1 with TRBJ2-1, with 8 bases matching TRBD2. Read data end 4 residues before the CDR3 end; the end is taken from the germline J gene. There are 16 residues in the CDR3. Germline V gene sequence: CDR1 SGHSN, CDR2 HYEKVE. The J segment lost 5 bases and the V segment lost 0 bases, leaving 8 bases of the junction unmatched.

This clone was detected many times. Germline and genes: mouse. The observed sequence ends 4 residues before the CDR3 terminus, with the missing tail filled in from the germline J gene. This rearrangement joins TRBV13-3 to TRBJ2-1; 11 bases fit TRBD2. The CDR3 spans 17 residues. Losses at the gene ends were 2 bases for V and 0 bases for J; bases not matched to a gene: 4. The V gene's germline CDR1 is NNHDY and CDR2 SYVADS. The sequenced part of the CDR3 DNA is TGTGCCAGCAGTGAACCGGGACTGGGGGTTAACTATGCT. Translated, it gives CASSEPGLGVNYA. The full CDR3 protein is CASSEPGLGVNYAEQFF.

To note about this clone: The genes and germline here are from mouse. Read coverage stops 4 residues before the CDR3 terminus; the germline J gene supplies the remainder. The J gene is TRBJ2-5, the V gene TRBV13-1; tentative D call: TRBD2 (5 bases). The V gene lost 5 bases and the J gene lost 3 bases, with 10 bases spanning the gap. The CDR3 consists of 13 residues. CDR1 and CDR2 from the germline V gene are NSHNY and SYGAGN. CDR3 bases read: TGTGCCAGCAGACGAGGACTTCAAGAC. Translating gives CASRRGLQD. The CDR3 in its entirety is CASRRGLQDTQYF.

This clone appeared a few times. Gene names refer to mouse genes. The read ends 4 residues before the CDR3 terminus; that terminus is restored from the germline J gene. The V and J genes are TRBV13-1 and TRBJ2-3; 7 bases align to TRBD2. The V gene end was trimmed by 3 bases and the J gene end by 3 bases; junction bases not matched to a gene: 4. The CDR3 contains 14 residues. Germline V gene data show CDR1 as NSHNY and CDR2 as SYGAGN. The CDR3 reads CASSGWGEAETLYF. CDR3 DNA, as far as it was read: TGTGCCAGCAGTGGGTGGGGGGAAGCAGAA.

This clone occurred a few times. Genes and germline are mouse. CDR3 DNA, as far as it was read: TGTGCCAGCAGGATACTGGGGGGGCAGGCAGAA. Protein: CASRILGGQAE. The entire CDR3 protein reads CASRILGGQAETLYF. This chain uses TRBV13-3 with TRBJ2-3; 11 bases match TRBD2. The CDR3 end lies 4 residues beyond the end of the read and is filled in from the germline J gene. Germline CDR1 is NNHDY and CDR2 is SYVADS. Trimming at V came to 5 bases and at J to 3 bases, leaving 5 bases not matched to a gene. This CDR3 is 15 amino acids long.